These T cell receptor beta chains were read from a single sample in a study of graft-versus-host responses after intestinal transplantation. Measured with immunoSEQ multiplex PCR; TCRdb has only the in-frame clones, and not every one. The sample lists about 54,000 clones; 75% to 95% were seen once. The starting material was PBMCs, obtained 650 to 690 days after intestinal transplant. The receptors were gathered from a human patient who received an intestinal transplant, so some T cells may come from the graft donor. CDR3s include the opening cysteine and the closing phenylalanine or tryptophan. A D gene is named only where the DNA matches it firmly. The size entry is marked missing in some rows and otherwise reads once, few, many or a size class.

V,D,size,J,DNA,CDR3
TRBV10-3,TRBD2,NA,TRBJ2-3,TGTGCCATCAGTGAGGAAATAGCGGGGGGGAACACAGATACGCAGTATTTT,CAISEEIAGGNTDTQYF
TRBV15,NA,NA,TRBJ1-2,TGTGCCACCAGCAGGGGGGACTCCTATGGCTACACCTTC,CATSRGDSYGYTF
TRBV5-1,NA,NA,TRBJ1-4,TGCGCCAGCAGCGTGAACCCCGGGACTAATGAAAAACTGTTTTTT,CASSVNPGTNEKLFF
TRBV29-1,TRBD1,NA,TRBJ2-3,TGCAGCGCACTAAGACAGGGACCAGATACGCAGTATTTT,CSALRQGPDTQYF
TRBV5-4,NA,NA,TRBJ2-7,TGTGCCAGCAGCTTGGCTTCAGGGTCTCACTACGAGCAGTACTTC,CASSLASGSHYEQYF
TRBV10-3,TRBD1,NA,TRBJ2-7,TGTGCCGCCCATTCAGGGGGCGGCTACGAGCAGTACTTC,CAAHSGGGYEQYF
TRBV18,NA,NA,TRBJ2-5,TGTGCCAGCTCCCGGACTACACAGGGGGAGACCCAGTACTTC,CASSRTTQGETQYF
TRBV4-1,TRBD2,NA,TRBJ2-1,TGCGCCAGCAGCCAAGTGTCTAGCGGGGGGTACAATGAGCAGTTCTTC,CASSQVSSGGYNEQFF
TRBV4-2,NA,NA,TRBJ1-5,TGTGCCAGCAGCCAAGATTGGGGGGCGGCATTCAATCAGCCCCAGCATTTT,CASSQDWGAAFNQPQHF
TRBV4-1,TRBD1,NA,TRBJ2-3,TGCGCCAGCTCGACCGGGACAGGTAGGGATACGCAGTATTTT,CASSTGTGRDTQYF
TRBV5-4,TRBD1,NA,TRBJ2-7,TGTGCCAGCAGCTTTGGGGGACAGGACTACGAGCAGTACTTC,CASSFGGQDYEQYF
TRBV6-4,NA,NA,TRBJ2-3,TGTGCCAGCAGTGACTTGGCCCTCCAGCGGGCCCGCGTGACGCAGTATTTT,CASSDLALQRARVTQYF
TRBV25-1,NA,NA,TRBJ2-3,TGTGCCAGCGGATTTACAGATACGCAGTATTTT,CASGFTDTQYF
TRBV10-3,NA,once,TRBJ2-3,TGTGCCATCACCCCGGGACAAAGCACAGATACGCAGTATTTT,CAITPGQSTDTQYF
TRBV9,NA,NA,TRBJ2-1,TGTGCCAGCAGCGTAGTCGTCGGGGCAGGGGGGTACAATGAGCAGTTCTTC,CASSVVVGAGGYNEQFF
TRBV25-1,NA,once,TRBJ2-5,TGTGCCAGCAGTGAATATACCGAGGAGACCCAGTACTTC,CASSEYTEETQYF
TRBV6-1,TRBD1,NA,TRBJ1-1,TGTGCCAGCATCGGACAGGCTAACACTGAAGCTTTCTTT,CASIGQANTEAFF
TRBV15,NA,once,TRBJ1-1,TGTGCCACCAGCAGAGATCGTGGGAACACTGAAGCTTTCTTT,CATSRDRGNTEAFF
TRBV19,NA,NA,TRBJ1-3,TGTGCCAGTAGTATAACAGCTTTCTCTGGAAACACCATATATTTT,CASSITAFSGNTIYF
TRBV6-1,TRBD1,NA,TRBJ2-5,TGTGCCAGCAGTAACCCGGACAGGGGTGAGACCCAGTACTTC,CASSNPDRGETQYF
TRBV21-1,NA,NA,TRBJ1-2,TGTGCCAGCACCCGGGGCAGTCGCTATGGCTACACCTTC,CASTRGSRYGYTF
TRBV20-1,NA,NA,TRBJ1-2,TGCAGTGCTAGTAGCAGCTACGGCTACACCTTC,CSASSSYGYTF
TRBV21-1,NA,NA,TRBJ1-5,TGTGCCAGCAGCAAAGGTACAGGGAGGGGGGTAAGCAATCAGCCCCAGCATTTT,CASSKGTGRGVSNQPQHF
TRBV9,NA,NA,TRBJ1-4,TGTGCCAGCAGCGTCGAGGGGACCTGGAGCGGGGATGAAAAACTGTTTTTT,CASSVEGTWSGDEKLFF
TRBV6-5,TRBD1,NA,TRBJ2-5,TGTGCCAGCAGGTCCACGGGACAGGGGGCAGAGACCCAGTACTTC,CASRSTGQGAETQYF
TRBV29-1,TRBD1,few,TRBJ1-2,TGCAGCGTTGGAGGGACAGGGGGGGACGATGGCTACACCTTC,CSVGGTGGDDGYTF
TRBV7-8,NA,NA,TRBJ1-2,TGTGCCAGCAGCTTAGCTCAGGGAAGGGTGGATGGCTACACCTTC,CASSLAQGRVDGYTF
TRBV2,TRBD1,few,TRBJ1-2,TGTGCCAGCAGTGAGGACAGGACAAGCTATGGCTACACCTTC,CASSEDRTSYGYTF
TRBV5-1,NA,NA,TRBJ1-1,TGCGCCAGCAGCTTGGAGGGGCCCCGGTACACTGAAGCTTTCTTT,CASSLEGPRYTEAFF
TRBV11-3,TRBD2,NA,TRBJ2-7,TGTGCCAGCAGCTCCGGGGGGGATTTTTACGAGCAGTACTTC,CASSSGGDFYEQYF
TRBV2,NA,NA,TRBJ2-6,TGTGCCAGCAGGGAGGGTTCTGGGGCCAACGTCCTGACTTTC,CASREGSGANVLTF
TRBV5-4,NA,NA,TRBJ2-2,TGTGCCAGCAGCTTGAGGACCACCGGGGAGCTGTTTTTT,CASSLRTTGELFF
TRBV13,NA,NA,TRBJ1-1,TGTGCCAGCAGCTTTACTACTGAAGCTTTCTTT,CASSFTTEAFF
TRBV5-6,NA,NA,TRBJ2-5,TGTGCCAGCAGCTTGGTGCAGCCGCAAGAGACCCAGTACTTC,CASSLVQPQETQYF
TRBV11-2,TRBD2,NA,TRBJ2-7,TGTGCCAGCGGCACCGGGACTAGGACTTATAAGCAGTACTTC,CASGTGTRTYKQYF
TRBV13,TRBD1,NA,TRBJ1-5,TGTGCCAGCAGCTTACAGGGGGCGGCTCAGCCCCAGCATTTT,CASSLQGAAQPQHF
TRBV7-9,NA,NA,TRBJ2-1,TGTGCCAGCACGAAGGGGGAACGAGAACAGGGACGGAGGGTCAATGAGCAGTTCTTC,CASTKGEREQGRRVNEQFF
TRBV18,NA,NA,TRBJ1-2,TGTGCCAGCTCGCCGAAACAACAAGTAGTCTATGGCTACACCTTC,CASSPKQQVVYGYTF
TRBV19,NA,once,TRBJ1-2,TGTGCCAGTAGTATCCAACAGGGTACAACTAACTATGGCTACACCTTC,CASSIQQGTTNYGYTF
TRBV4-1,NA,NA,TRBJ2-7,TGCGCCAGCAGCCAAGATCCAGGAGGTGCGAACGAGCAGTACTTC,CASSQDPGGANEQYF
TRBV29-1,NA,NA,TRBJ2-5,TGCAGCTCTGGCGGCTGGACACCAAGAGGAGAGACCCAGTACTTC,CSSGGWTPRGETQYF
TRBV6-1,TRBD1,once,TRBJ1-6,TGTGCCAGCAATAGACAGGGGACAAGTTCACCCCTCCACTTT,CASNRQGTSSPLHF
TRBV5-1,NA,NA,TRBJ1-1,TGCGCCAGCAGCTTGGCGGAGCGCGGGAACACTGAAGCTTTCTTT,CASSLAERGNTEAFF
TRBV7-9,TRBD2,NA,TRBJ2-3,TGTGCCAGCAGCTTAGGGGGCGGGGGGGTTCTCCGGGATACGCAGTATTTT,CASSLGGGGVLRDTQYF
TRBV19,NA,NA,TRBJ1-1,TGTGCCAGTAGTATAGCCCGCGAGTTGAACACTGAAGCTTTCTTT,CASSIARELNTEAFF
TRBV6-1,NA,NA,TRBJ2-1,TGTGCCAGCAGTGAATCTTTCGGAGGGGATGAGCAGTTCTTC,CASSESFGGDEQFF
TRBV27,NA,NA,TRBJ1-5,TGTGCCAGCAGTTTAAGGGGGAGCAATCAGCCCCAGCATTTT,CASSLRGSNQPQHF
TRBV30,NA,NA,TRBJ1-4,TGTGCCTGGAGTAGGAGCCTTAATGAAAAACTGTTTTTT,CAWSRSLNEKLFF